This passage covers 30 T cell receptor beta chains from one sample sequenced in a study of OX40 agonist ivuxolimab in advanced cancers. The repertoire was sequenced with immunoSEQ multiplex PCR; TCRdb's copy has only in-frame clones and lacks some. The sample lists around 140,000 clones, 90% occurring once. Here the sequenced sample was CD4+ or CD8+ T cells sorted from blood, taken in a trial of the OX40 agonist ivuxolimab. These receptors were taken from an adult with an advanced solid tumor such as melanoma, head and neck, liver or kidney cancer.

V gene TRBV7-2 combines with J gene TRBJ2-4; TRBD1 matches at 8 bases. The CDR3 totals 17 residues. The germline CDR1 and CDR2 sequences are SGHTA and FQGNSA. J was trimmed by 0 bases and V by 1 base; bases with no gene match: 5. The CDR3 reads CASSLVTGEVAKNIQYF. As DNA, the CDR3 is TGTGCCAGCAGCTTAGTGACAGGGGAGGTAGCCAAAAACATTCAGTACTTC.

The chain links TRBV7-8 to TRBJ2-1; the match to TRBD2 covers 7 bases. The ends lost 1 base at V and 1 base at J; junction bases unmatched: 10. The germline V gene has CDR1 SGHVS and CDR2 FQNEAQ. The CDR3 sequence is 18 residues long. CDR3 loop: CASSLEGGSGFSYNEQFF. CDR3 bases: TGTGCCAGCAGCTTAGAGGGTGGTAGCGGGTTTTCCTACAATGAGCAGTTCTTC.

The rearrangement uses TRBV29-1 and TRBJ1-5; the match to TRBD1 covers 8 bases. CDR3 length equals 12 residues. V shed 7 bases and J 3 bases; nucleotides not matched to a gene: 2. The germline gives CDR1 SQVTM, CDR2 ANQGSEA. CDR3 region: CSAQGANQPQHF. In DNA form, the CDR3 reads TGCAGCGCCCAGGGGGCCAATCAGCCCCAGCATTTT.

V and J are TRBV7-3 and TRBJ2-2, with unresolved D. Trimming stripped 5 bases from V and 0 bases from J, with 7 bases between. CDR1 is SGHTA, CDR2 FQGTGA, per germline. The CDR3 is made up of 14 amino acids. The CDR3 bases are TGTGCCAGCAGCCTATATACGAACACCGGGGAGCTGTTTTTT. Translating gives CASSLYTNTGELFF. Using reference TRBV7-3 and TRBJ2-2 for the parts outside the CDR3, the full variable domain is GAGVSQTPSNKVTEKGKYVELRCDPISGHTALYWYRQSLGQGPEFLIYFQGTGAADDSGLPNDRFFAVRPEGSVSTLKIQRTERGDSAVYLCASSLYTNTGELFFGEGSRLTVL.

This clone was recorded once. This sequence joins TRBV28 and TRBJ2-2; tentatively, D is TRBD1 (6 bases). Per the germline V gene, CDR1 is MDHEN and CDR2 is SYDVKM. This CDR3 region has 18 residues. V was cut by 5 bases and J by 3 bases, with 22 bases left in between. Written as DNA, the CDR3 is TGTGCCAGCAGTCCTCCGAGGGGGTCACACACCTACACCGGGGAGCTGTTTTTT. Translating it yields CASSPPRGSHTYTGELFF.

This clone was detected once. This rearrangement joins TRBV6-1 to TRBJ1-1, with 8 nucleotides matching TRBD1. J gave up 1 base and V 7 bases, and 8 bases lay outside the gene matches. Germline V gene sequence: CDR1 MNHNS, CDR2 SASEGT. The CDR3 covers 15 residues. The CDR3 region has the DNA TGTGCCAGCACTCCTCGACAGGGGCAGAACACTGAAGCTTTCTTT. It is translated as CASTPRQGQNTEAFF.

This clone was seen just once. Other DNA sequences in the sample encode the same CDR3. This chain joins TRBV19 and TRBJ2-5, with D possibly matching TRBD2 (5 bases). This CDR3 contains 15 residues. The germline V and J ends were trimmed by 1 base and 2 bases, with 11 bases remaining between them. Per germline, CDR1 LNHDA and CDR2 SQIVND (reference sequence). CDR3 protein: CASSIVGRGQETQYF. The DNA for the CDR3 is TGTGCCAGTAGTATAGTTGGCCGAGGGCAAGAGACCCAGTACTTC.

This rearrangement joins TRBV30 to TRBJ1-2, with D hard to call. CDR1 is GTSNPN, CDR2 SVGIG, per germline (reference sequence). The CDR3 spans 15 residues. The V gene lost 0 bases and the J gene lost 4 bases, with 15 bases spanning the gap. CDR3 amino acids: CAWSVAGRSFYGYTF. The CDR3 nucleotides read TGTGCCTGGAGTGTTGCCGGACGGAGTTTCTATGGCTACACCTTC.

The CDR3 reads CASSPTAGGSYVLTF. CDR3 DNA: TGTGCCAGCAGCCCCACGGCGGGGGGAAGTTACGTCCTGACTTTC. The rearrangement links TRBV9 to TRBJ2-6; 8 bases map to TRBD2. The germline CDR1 and CDR2 sequences are SGDLS and YYNGEE. The CDR3 is 15 residues long. V was clipped by 4 bases and J by 11 bases; unmatched bases: 11.

The V gene is TRBV29-1, the J gene TRBJ2-7, with D possibly TRBD2 on 5 matching bases. The V gene lost 4 bases and the J gene lost 7 bases, with 14 bases spanning the gap. Germline V gene data show CDR1 as SQVTM and CDR2 as ANQGSEA. The CDR3 spans 12 residues. The CDR3 sequence: CSVAPSSKEQYF. The CDR3 bases are TGCAGCGTTGCGCCTAGCAGCAAGGAGCAGTACTTC.

The J gene is TRBJ1-1, the V gene TRBV19; possible D gene TRBD1, 5 bases. V lost 8 bases and J 0 bases, leaving 13 bases between the germline ends. CDR3 size: 14 residues. CDR1 LNHDA and CDR2 SQIVND come from the germline V gene (reference sequence). The CDR3 sequence: CASVGDPMNTEAFF. CDR3 bases: TGTGCCAGTGTTGGGGACCCAATGAACACTGAAGCTTTCTTT.

This clone occurred a few times. The germline gene is not matched at one end of the junction; a read error may be the cause. The chain uses TRBV19 and TRBJ2-7, with TRBD2 identical over 8 bases. Germline V gene sequence: CDR1 LNHDA, CDR2 SQIVND (reference sequence). The CDR3 totals 16 residues. The CDR3 sequence: CASSLGSGKRNYEQYF. CDR3 nucleotide sequence: TGTGCCAGTAGTCTGGGTAGCGGGAAGAGGAATTACGAACAGTACTTC.

This chain joins TRBV7-3 and TRBJ2-6, with 8 bases matching TRBD1. Germline V lookup: CDR1 SGHTA, CDR2 FQGTGA. The CDR3 has 22 amino acids. Germline trimming cut 5 bases from V and 0 bases from J; bases unmatched to any gene: 21. The CDR3 DNA follows: TGTGCCAGCAGCATCCATCAGGGGGCGGGTTCCCCCGGGGCCTCTGGGGCCAACGTCCTGACTTTC. The encoded protein is CASSIHQGAGSPGASGANVLTF.

The V and J genes are TRBV12-2 and TRBJ2-7; TRBD2, the D gene given by the table, was not confirmed from the DNA. TRBV12-2 is a documented pseudogene. The CDR3 is made up of 9 amino acids. CDR3 nucleotides: TGTGCAAGTTTCTGCGAGCAGTACTTC. Translating it yields CASFCEQYF.

Only one count was recorded for this clone. This chain connects TRBV5-1 to TRBJ2-1; tentative D call: TRBD2 (6 bases). V was trimmed by 0 bases and J by 8 bases, leaving 9 bases between them. The CDR3 contains 13 residues. Germline CDR1 is SGHRS and CDR2 is YFSETQ. The CDR3 loop is CASSLAIADEQFF. CDR3 bases: TGCGCCAGCAGCTTGGCCATAGCGGATGAGCAGTTCTTC.

The chain links TRBV5-1 to TRBJ2-5, with D perhaps TRBD1 (5 bases). This CDR3 contains 14 residues. CDR1 and CDR2 from the germline V gene are SGHRS and YFSETQ. V was trimmed by 0 bases and J by 2 bases, leaving 8 bases between them. The CDR3 loop is CASSLATGQETQYF. Written as DNA, the CDR3 is TGCGCCAGCAGCTTGGCCACAGGTCAAGAGACCCAGTACTTC.

The rearrangement joins TRBV28 to TRBJ2-1, with 8 bases fitting TRBD2. The CDR3 extends over 15 amino acids. V shed 3 bases, J shed 7 bases, and the junction held 8 bases outside the gene matches. Per germline, CDR1 MDHEN and CDR2 SYDVKM. CDR3 nucleotide sequence: TGTGCCAGCAGTTTCCGGGAGGGAAGGACTAATGAGCAGTTCTTC. It yields the protein CASSFREGRTNEQFF.

CDR3 sequence (DNA): TGTGCCAGCAGTTTATTACAGGGACTTGGGGCCAACGTCCTGACTTTC. It codes for CASSLLQGLGANVLTF. V usage is TRBV27 and J usage is TRBJ2-6; D may match TRBD1 or TRBD2 (6 bases each). Germline values: CDR1 MNHEY, CDR2 SMNVEV (reference sequence). The V end lost 1 base, the J end lost 3 bases, and 10 bases lay between the germline ends. The CDR3 extends over 16 amino acids.

This clone showed up just once. The V call is TRBV7-9, the J call TRBJ2-3; 11 bases align to TRBD2. Germline values: CDR1 SEHNR, CDR2 FQNEAQ (reference sequence). J gave up 1 base and V 3 bases, and 3 bases lay outside the gene matches. CDR3 size: 16 residues. CDR3 DNA: TGTGCCAGCAGCTTCGGGACTAGCGGAGGCACAGATACGCAGTATTTT. Amino acid sequence: CASSFGTSGGTDTQYF.

The CDR3 reads CASSKELLTEAFF. CDR3 DNA sequence: TGTGCCAGCAGCAAGGAGCTTCTCACTGAAGCTTTCTTT. The chain couples TRBV28 to TRBJ1-1; D is uncertain. CDR1 is MDHEN and CDR2 is SYDVKM in the germline V gene. V shed 6 bases and J shed 4 bases, with 12 bases lying between them. The CDR3 covers 13 residues.

The chain has TRBV28 and TRBJ1-2; a weak D match, TRBD1 (6 bases). Germline values: CDR1 MDHEN, CDR2 SYDVKM. V lost 5 bases, J lost 6 bases, and 25 bases lay in between. CDR3 size: 17 residues. Here the CDR3 DNA reads TGTGCCAGCAGTCTCCAGGGGACAAGGGAAAAAGTGGATGGCTACACCTTC. Its translation: CASSLQGTREKVDGYTF.

This chain uses TRBV7-2 with TRBJ2-3; 9 bases fit TRBD1. V shed 4 bases and J 3 bases; nucleotides not matched to a gene: 8. The V gene's germline CDR1 is SGHTA and CDR2 FQGNSA. This CDR3 has 16 residues. CDR3 region: CASSSPQGARTDTQYF. CDR3 DNA: TGTGCCAGCAGCTCGCCACAGGGGGCGCGGACAGATACGCAGTATTTT.

The chain has TRBV6-6 and TRBJ2-7; 9 positions match TRBD2. Germline V CDR1 and CDR2: MNHNY, SVGAGI (reference sequence). The J segment lost 6 bases and the V segment lost 2 bases, leaving 11 bases of the junction unmatched. The CDR3 spans 16 residues. This CDR3 is CASSYSSSGNKGEQYF. The CDR3 region has the DNA TGTGCCAGCAGTTACAGCTCTAGCGGGAATAAAGGCGAGCAGTACTTC.

The rearrangement links TRBV18 to TRBJ1-5; TRBD1 agrees at 8 bases. V lost 6 bases and J lost 4; bases outside the gene matches: 5. The CDR3 has 14 amino acids. Germline V gives CDR1 KGHSH, CDR2 LQKENI. The CDR3 DNA reads as TGTGCCAGCTCCCTAACAGGGGGGAATCAGCCCCAGCATTTT. Translating it yields CASSLTGGNQPQHF.

This chain connects TRBV27 to TRBJ1-5; D uncertain. Trimming took off 4 bases at V and 7 bases at J, with 11 bases between the two ends. The CDR3 covers 13 residues. In germline, CDR1 is MNHEY, CDR2 SMNVEV (reference sequence). DNA for the CDR3: TGTGCCAGCAGTTCAGTGTTAAACCAGCCCCAGCATTTT. It specifies CASSSVLNQPQHF.

The J gene is TRBJ2-3, the V gene TRBV7-2, with 9 bases fitting TRBD1. V trimming: 5 bases; J trimming: 9 bases; junction bases outside the gene matches: 12. The CDR3 runs to 15 residues. The germline V gene has CDR1 SGHTA and CDR2 FQGNSA. The CDR3 bases are TGTGCCAGCAGCCCCTACGGGACAGGGTTGAGAACGCAGTATTTT. It translates to CASSPYGTGLRTQYF.

The chain employs TRBV6-5 and TRBJ1-1, with 8 bases that match TRBD1. Germline CDR1 reads MNHEY; CDR2 reads SVGAGI. Trimming at V came to 2 bases and at J to 2 bases, leaving 1 base not matched to a gene. The CDR3 loop spans 14 amino acids. The CDR3 nucleotides are TGTGCCAGCAGTTACCAGGGGGCTAACACTGAAGCTTTCTTT. Amino acid sequence: CASSYQGANTEAFF.

J is TRBJ2-7 and V is TRBV28; a possible D gene is TRBD1 (5 bases). Trimming shortened V by 2 bases and J by 2 bases, and 7 bases separated the two germline ends. Germline values: CDR1 MDHEN, CDR2 SYDVKM. The CDR3 extends over 13 amino acids. The CDR3 DNA is TGTGCCAGCAGTTTAAGGGGTCCCTACGAGCAGTACTTC. It translates to CASSLRGPYEQYF.

The chain is built from TRBV18 and TRBJ2-3; tentatively, D is TRBD1 (6 bases). The CDR3 contains 15 residues. Germline CDR1 is KGHSH and CDR2 is LQKENI. The ends were cut back, 2 bases at V and 2 bases at J, with 11 bases in the middle. The CDR3 region has the DNA TGTGCCAGCTCACCAGCGCAGGGGAACACAGATACGCAGTATTTT. Its protein is CASSPAQGNTDTQYF.

This clone was observed once. This chain connects TRBV7-2 to TRBJ2-7; D is possibly TRBD2 (6 bases). Trimming removed 8 bases from V and 7 bases from J, with 24 bases in between. The CDR3 covers 15 residues. CDR1 SGHTA and CDR2 FQGNSA come from the germline V gene. CDR3 residues: CASGAAGRLRGEQYF. The DNA for the CDR3 is TGTGCCAGCGGCGCGGCCGGCCGTTTGCGGGGAGAGCAGTACTTC. Drawing the rest from reference TRBV7-2 and TRBJ2-7, the complete variable domain is GAGVSQSPSNKVTEKGKDVELRCDPISGHTALYWYRQSLGQGLEFLIYFQGNSAPDKSGLPSDRFSAERTGGSVSTLTIQRTQQEDSAVYLCASGAAGRLRGEQYFGPGTRLTVT.